At least ten counts were recorded for the clone carrying this T cell receptor (beta chain). Its antigen is still unknown. Profiling that covered TCR beta VDJ and CDR3 relied on genomic DNA as its template. TCRdb re-derived calls from the reads in MiXCR, one entry per CDR3 protein. The table includes around 200,000 distinct CDR3 sequences, less than 60% detected once. These data are taken from a study of CD8+CD57+ T cells in acquired aplastic anemia. Study information: Each DNA sample taken from sorted CD4+ and CD8+ cells came to about 3 ug on average. Overall study results and limits: Patients did not significantly differ from controls in CD8+ Simpson's diversity. Patients and controls shared twenty-nine CD8+ CDR3 sequences, highly expressed in patients.

All patients picked for sequencing had shown, by flow cytometry, an expansion of CD8+CD57+ cells. Blood sampling was performed on the patients, and none of them had received therapy by then. Germline lookup yields CDR1 LNHDA and CDR2 SQIVND (reference sequence). With 1 base removed from V and 2 bases from J, the gap between germline ends came to 14 bases. The CDR3 runs 16 residues. Sequencing was performed on sorted CD4+, CD8+, or CD8+CD57+ T cells (not recorded which) from PBMCs. This TCR was sampled from a human donor with aplastic anemia. The genes are TRBV19 and TRBJ2-5; the D gene is possibly TRBD1 (5 bases). The CDR3: CASSIGDRPGQETQYF. The CDR3 DNA reads as TGTGCCAGTAGTATAGGTGACAGACCAGGTCAAGAGACCCAGTACTTC.